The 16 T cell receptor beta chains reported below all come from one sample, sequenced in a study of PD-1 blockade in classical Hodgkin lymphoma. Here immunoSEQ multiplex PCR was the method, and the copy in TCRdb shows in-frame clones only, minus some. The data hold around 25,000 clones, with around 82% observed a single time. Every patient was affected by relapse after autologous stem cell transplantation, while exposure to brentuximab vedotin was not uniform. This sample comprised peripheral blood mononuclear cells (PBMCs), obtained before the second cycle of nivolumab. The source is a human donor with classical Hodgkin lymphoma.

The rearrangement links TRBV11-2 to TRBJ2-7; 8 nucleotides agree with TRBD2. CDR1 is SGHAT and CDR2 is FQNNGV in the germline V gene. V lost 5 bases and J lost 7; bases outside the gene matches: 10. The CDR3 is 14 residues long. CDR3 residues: CASSPVGGVIEQYF. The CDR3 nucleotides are TGTGCCAGCAGCCCAGTCGGGGGGGTGATAGAGCAGTACTTC.

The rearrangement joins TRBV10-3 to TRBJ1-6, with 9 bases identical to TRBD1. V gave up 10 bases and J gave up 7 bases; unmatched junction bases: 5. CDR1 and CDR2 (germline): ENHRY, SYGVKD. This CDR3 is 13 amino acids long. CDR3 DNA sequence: TGTGCCACAGAGGGGACAGGGAATTCACCCCTCCACTTT. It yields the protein CATEGTGNSPLHF.

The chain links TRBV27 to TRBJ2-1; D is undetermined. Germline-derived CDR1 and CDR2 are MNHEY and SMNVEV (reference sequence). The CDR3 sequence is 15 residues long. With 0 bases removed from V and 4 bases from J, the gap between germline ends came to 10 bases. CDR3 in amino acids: CASSLSADIYNEQFF. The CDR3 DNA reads TGTGCCAGCAGTTTATCGGCAGACATTTACAATGAGCAGTTCTTC.

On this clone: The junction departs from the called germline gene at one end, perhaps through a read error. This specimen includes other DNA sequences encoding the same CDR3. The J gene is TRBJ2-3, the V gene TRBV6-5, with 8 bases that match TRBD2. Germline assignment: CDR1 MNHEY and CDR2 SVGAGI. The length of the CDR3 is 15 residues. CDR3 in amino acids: CASSSGLASTDTQYF. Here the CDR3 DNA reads TGCGCCAGCAGTTCAGGACTAGCATCAACAGATACGCAGTATTTT.

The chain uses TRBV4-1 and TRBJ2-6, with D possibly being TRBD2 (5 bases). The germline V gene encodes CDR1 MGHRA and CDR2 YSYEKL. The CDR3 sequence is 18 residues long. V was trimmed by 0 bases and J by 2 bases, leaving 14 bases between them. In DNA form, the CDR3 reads TGCGCCAGCAGCCAAGATAAAGACGCGCGGGCTGGGGCCAACGTCCTGACTTTC. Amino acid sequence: CASSQDKDARAGANVLTF.

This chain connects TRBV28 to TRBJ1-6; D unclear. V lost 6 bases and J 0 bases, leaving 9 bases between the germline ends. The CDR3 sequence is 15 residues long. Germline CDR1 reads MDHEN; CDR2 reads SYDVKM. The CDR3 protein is CASRGFSSYNSPLHF. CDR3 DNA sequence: TGTGCCAGCAGGGGGTTCAGCTCCTATAATTCACCCCTCCACTTT.

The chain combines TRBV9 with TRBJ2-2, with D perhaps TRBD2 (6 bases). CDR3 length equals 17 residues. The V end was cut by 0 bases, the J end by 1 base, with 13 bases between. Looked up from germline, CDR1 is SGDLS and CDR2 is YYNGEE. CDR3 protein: CASSVASRRENTGELFF. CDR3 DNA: TGTGCCAGCAGCGTAGCGTCTCGGCGGGAGAACACCGGGGAGCTGTTTTTT.

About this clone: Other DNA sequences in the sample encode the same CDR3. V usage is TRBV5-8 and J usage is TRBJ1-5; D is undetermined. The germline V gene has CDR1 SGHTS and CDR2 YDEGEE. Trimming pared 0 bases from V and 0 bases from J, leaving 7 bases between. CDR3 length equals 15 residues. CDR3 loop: CASSLEGFSNQPQHF. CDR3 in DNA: TGTGCCAGCAGCTTGGAAGGGTTTAGCAATCAGCCCCAGCATTTT.

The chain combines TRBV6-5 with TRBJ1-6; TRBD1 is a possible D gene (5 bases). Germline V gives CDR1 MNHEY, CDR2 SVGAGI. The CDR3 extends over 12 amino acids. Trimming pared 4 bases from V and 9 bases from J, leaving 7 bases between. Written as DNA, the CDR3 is TGTGCCAGCAGTTCCAGGGTTTCACCCCTCCACTTT. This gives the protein CASSSRVSPLHF.

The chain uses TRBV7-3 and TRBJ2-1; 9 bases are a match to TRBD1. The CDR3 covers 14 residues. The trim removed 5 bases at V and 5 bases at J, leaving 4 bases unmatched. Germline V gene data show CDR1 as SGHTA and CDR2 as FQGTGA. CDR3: CASSPGDRDNEQFF. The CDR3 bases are TGTGCCAGCAGCCCCGGGGACAGGGACAATGAGCAGTTCTTC.

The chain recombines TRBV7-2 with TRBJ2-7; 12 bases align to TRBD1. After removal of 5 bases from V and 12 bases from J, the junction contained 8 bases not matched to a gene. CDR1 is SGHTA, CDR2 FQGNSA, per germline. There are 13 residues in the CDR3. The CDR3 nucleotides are TGTGCCAGCAGCACCGGGACAGGGGGCTCTCTGTACTTC. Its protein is CASSTGTGGSLYF.

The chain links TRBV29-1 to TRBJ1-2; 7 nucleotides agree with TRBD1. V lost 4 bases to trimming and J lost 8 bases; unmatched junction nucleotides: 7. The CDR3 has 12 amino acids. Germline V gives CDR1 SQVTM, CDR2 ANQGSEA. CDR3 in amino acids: CSVGIGGFGYTF. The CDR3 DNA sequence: TGCAGCGTTGGCATAGGGGGCTTCGGCTACACCTTC.

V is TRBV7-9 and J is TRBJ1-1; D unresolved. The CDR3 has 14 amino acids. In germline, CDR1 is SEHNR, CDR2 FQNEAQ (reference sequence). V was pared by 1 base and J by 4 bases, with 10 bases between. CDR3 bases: TGTGCCAGCAGCTTAGATGACCGACCCACTGAAGCTTTCTTT. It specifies CASSLDDRPTEAFF.

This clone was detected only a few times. The CDR3 nucleotides read TGTGCCAGCAGCTCTGACGGGTCCCGAACTGAAGCTTTCTTT. It yields the protein CASSSDGSRTEAFF. The chain links TRBV7-3 to TRBJ1-1, with D unclear. The CDR3 runs 14 residues. V dropped 4 bases and J dropped 5 bases, with 14 bases sitting between them. CDR1 and CDR2 from the germline V gene are SGHTA and FQGTGA.

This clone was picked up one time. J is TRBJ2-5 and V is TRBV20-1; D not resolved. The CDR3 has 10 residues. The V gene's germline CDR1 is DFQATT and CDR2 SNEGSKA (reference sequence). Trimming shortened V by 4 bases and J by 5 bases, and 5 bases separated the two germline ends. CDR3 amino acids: CSATRETQYF. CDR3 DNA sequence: TGCAGTGCTACTCGGGAGACCCAGTACTTC.

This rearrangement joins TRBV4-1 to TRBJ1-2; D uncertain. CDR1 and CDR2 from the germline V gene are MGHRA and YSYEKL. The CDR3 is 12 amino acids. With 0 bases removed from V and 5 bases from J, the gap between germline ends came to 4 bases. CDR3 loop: CASSQEDYGYTF. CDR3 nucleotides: TGCGCCAGCAGCCAAGAGGATTATGGCTACACCTTC.